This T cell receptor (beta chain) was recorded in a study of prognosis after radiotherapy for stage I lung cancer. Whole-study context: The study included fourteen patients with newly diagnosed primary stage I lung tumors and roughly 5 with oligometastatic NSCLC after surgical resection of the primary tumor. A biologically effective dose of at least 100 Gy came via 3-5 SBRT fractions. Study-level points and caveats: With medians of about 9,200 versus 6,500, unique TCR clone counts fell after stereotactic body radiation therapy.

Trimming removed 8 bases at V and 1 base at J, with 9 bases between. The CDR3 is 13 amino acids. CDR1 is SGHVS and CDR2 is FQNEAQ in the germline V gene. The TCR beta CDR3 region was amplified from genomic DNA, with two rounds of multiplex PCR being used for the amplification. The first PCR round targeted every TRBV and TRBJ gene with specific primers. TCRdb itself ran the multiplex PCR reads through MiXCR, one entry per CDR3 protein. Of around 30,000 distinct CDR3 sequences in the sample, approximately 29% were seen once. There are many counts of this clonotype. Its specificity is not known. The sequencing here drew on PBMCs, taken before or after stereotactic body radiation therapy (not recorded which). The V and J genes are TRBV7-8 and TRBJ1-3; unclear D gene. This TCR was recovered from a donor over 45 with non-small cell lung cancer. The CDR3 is CASVRASGNTIYF. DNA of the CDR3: TGTGCCAGCGTAAGAGCGTCTGGAAACACCATATATTTT.